One and the same sample provided the 25 T cell receptor beta chains below, sequenced in a study of Graves' ophthalmopathy and Graves' hyperthyroidism. For repertoire sequencing, the TCR beta CDR3 regions were amplified from RNA transcripts. First-round RT-PCR used HTBI primers; second-round multiplex PCR followed. Via MiXCR, TCRdb re-called the multiplex PCR reads, giving one row per CDR3 protein. In the table there are a few hundred thousand distinct CDR3 sequences, 35% to 40% of which are singletons. Source material: peripheral blood or thyroid tissue (not recorded which). Receptor source: an adult man with Graves' hyperthyroidism.

This clonotype was detected many times. The chain is built from TRBV6-1 and TRBJ1-3; D remains unclear. The CDR3 sequence is 14 residues long. Germline loops: CDR1 MNHNS, CDR2 SASEGT. Trimming cost V 2 bases and J 1 base, with 6 bases left between them. CDR3 sequence reads: CASSETGSGNTIYF. Written as DNA, the CDR3 is TGTGCCAGCAGTGAAACGGGATCTGGAAACACCATATATTTT.

This clonotype was observed a handful of times. A much larger clone is a single base away; this may be a read error. The chain has TRBV7-2 and TRBJ2-7; the D is unclear. The germline V gene encodes CDR1 SGHTA and CDR2 FQGNSA. This CDR3 region has 11 residues. Here the CDR3 reads CAGSLRSEQYF. CDR3 DNA: TGTGCCGGCAGCTTAAGAAGCGAGCAGTACTTC.

This clonotype has a handful of counts. The chain has TRBV29-1 and TRBJ2-1; 12 bases are a match to TRBD1. Germline loops: CDR1 SQVTM, CDR2 ANQGSEA. CDR3 length: 15 residues. Losses at the gene ends were 0 bases for V and 10 bases for J; bases not matched to a gene: 7. As DNA, the CDR3 is TGCAGCGTTGAAGATCTGGGACAGGGGGCTGGAGAGCAGTTCTTC. Its translation is CSVEDLGQGAGEQFF.

This chain connects TRBV18 to TRBJ1-2; D gene unclear. Between the trimmed V and J ends, which lost 3 bases and 8 bases, there was a span of 19 bases. The V gene's germline CDR1 is KGHSH and CDR2 LQKENI. There are 15 residues in the CDR3. The CDR3 nucleotides read TGTGCCAGCTCACCGGGAGGGAATCAGAAGGGCGGCTACACCTTC. It yields the protein CASSPGGNQKGGYTF.

Comment on this clonotype: One junction end disagrees with the germline gene, perhaps due to a read error. The chain has TRBV7-2 and TRBJ2-7; tentatively, D is TRBD1 (5 bases). CDR1 and CDR2 from the germline V gene are SGHTA and FQGNSA. The length of the CDR3 is 13 residues. CDR3 in DNA: TGTGTCAGCAGCTTGGTGGGGCCCTACGAGCAGTACTTC. Protein sequence: CVSSLVGPYEQYF.

The chain has TRBV29-1 and TRBJ2-2; 11 nucleotides match TRBD2. From germline, CDR1 is SQVTM and CDR2 ANQGSEA. J lost 3 bases, V lost 0 bases, and 6 bases had no gene match. The length of the CDR3 is 17 residues. Here the CDR3 reads CSVEEPSGRSYTGELFF. The DNA of the CDR3 is TGCAGCGTTGAAGAACCTAGCGGGAGGTCCTACACCGGGGAGCTGTTTTTT.

Points on this clonotype: The junction shows a germline mismatch at one end, possibly a read error. The chain employs TRBV12-3 or TRBV12-4 and TRBJ1-2, with 7 positions matching TRBD1. The CDR3 length is 16 residues. The CDR3 spells CASSPSRDRPNYGHTF. CDR3 bases: TGTGCCAGCAGTCCTTCTCGGGACAGACCTAACTATGGCCACACCTTC.

To note about this clonotype: A much larger clone is a single base away; this may be a read error. The V call is TRBV5-1, the J call TRBJ1-1; maybe TRBD1 (5 bases). The germline CDR1 and CDR2 sequences are SGHRS and YFSETQ. CDR3 size: 15 residues. CDR3 protein: CAGSSAGASNTEAFF. DNA of the CDR3: TGCGCCGGCAGCTCTGCTGGGGCGTCGAACACTGAAGCTTTCTTT.

V is TRBV30 and J is TRBJ1-1; D call uncertain. Per the germline V gene, CDR1 is GTSNPN and CDR2 is SVGIG (reference sequence). V shed 3 bases and J shed 0 bases, with 8 bases lying between them. The CDR3 loop spans 13 amino acids. As DNA, the CDR3 is TGTGCCTGGAGCCCCCTAGTGAACACTGAAGCTTTCTTT. Residues: CAWSPLVNTEAFF.

The rearrangement joins TRBV5-1 to TRBJ2-5; 8 nucleotides match TRBD2. The ends lost 3 bases at V and 2 bases at J; junction bases unmatched: 9. This CDR3 has 16 residues. CDR1 and CDR2 from the germline V gene are SGHRS and YFSETQ. CDR3 in amino acids: CASSSPRGGRQETQYF. In nucleotides, the CDR3 is TGCGCCAGCAGCTCCCCACGCGGGGGGCGACAAGAGACCCAGTACTTC.

At least ten counts were recorded for this clonotype. One junction end disagrees with the germline gene, perhaps due to a read error. V gene TRBV7-7 combines with J gene TRBJ2-5; TRBD2 is a possible D gene (6 bases). The CDR3 loop spans 14 amino acids. Germline-derived CDR1 and CDR2 are SSHAT and FNYEAQ (reference sequence). The CDR3 bases are TGTGCTAGCAGCTTAGTGGGAGGAGAAGGGACCCAGTACTTC. Its protein product is CASSLVGGEGTQYF.

This chain connects TRBV7-9 to TRBJ1-1; D possibly corresponds to TRBD1 (5 bases). The CDR3 runs 14 residues. CDR1 SEHNR and CDR2 FQNEAQ come from the germline V gene (reference sequence). The germline V and J ends were trimmed by 3 bases and 5 bases, with 13 bases remaining between them. CDR3 amino acids: CASSFAGGGTEAFF. In nucleotides, the CDR3 is TGTGCCAGCAGCTTCGCCGGGGGAGGGACTGAAGCTTTCTTT.

Of note for this clonotype: A much more abundant neighbour one base away suggests this may be a read error. The chain uses TRBV5-5 and TRBJ2-5; 7 bases match TRBD2. The length of the CDR3 is 13 residues. V shed 5 bases, J shed 3 bases, and the junction held 4 bases outside the gene matches. The germline gives CDR1 SGHKS, CDR2 YYEKEE (reference sequence). CDR3: CASSWGGKETQYF. CDR3 DNA: TGTGCCAGCAGTTGGGGGGGGAAAGAGACCCAGTACTTC.

The V and J genes are TRBV7-9 and TRBJ2-5, with D unresolved. Germline assignment: CDR1 SEHNR and CDR2 FQNEAQ (reference sequence). The CDR3 spans 15 residues. V lost 4 bases, J lost 1 base, and 13 bases lay in between. The CDR3: CASSSAWRGQETQYF. DNA of the CDR3: TGTGCCAGCAGCTCGGCCTGGAGAGGCCAAGAGACCCAGTACTTC.

This chain connects TRBV15 to TRBJ2-7; 7 bases are a match to TRBD1. Germline V gene data show CDR1 as LNHNV and CDR2 as YYDKDF (reference sequence). The CDR3 loop spans 13 amino acids. Unmatched junction bases numbered 8, after V lost 9 bases and J lost 3 bases. DNA of the CDR3: TGTGCCACGAACGACAGGGTTCTCTACGAGCAGTACTTC. It encodes CATNDRVLYEQYF.

This clonotype was counted a few times. V usage is TRBV6-1 and J usage is TRBJ2-5, with 11 positions matching TRBD1. CDR1 and CDR2 from the germline V gene are MNHNS and SASEGT. Trimming at V came to 8 bases and at J to 5 bases, leaving 16 bases not matched to a gene. There are 17 residues in the CDR3. For the CDR3, the DNA is TGTGCCAGCCCCTTGGGGGGGGGACAGGGGGTAAGGGAGACCCAGTACTTC. Its protein is CASPLGGGQGVRETQYF.

This clonotype was detected only a few times. The genes are TRBV28 and TRBJ2-7, with a tentative D call TRBD1 (5 bases). The CDR3 spans 12 residues. Trimming stripped 6 bases from V and 3 bases from J, with 9 bases between. From germline, CDR1 is MDHEN and CDR2 SYDVKM. Here the CDR3 DNA reads TGTGCCAGCAGAGACAGAATCTACGAGCAGTACTTC. Amino acids: CASRDRIYEQYF. Full variable domain (rest looked up from reference TRBV28 and TRBJ2-7): DVKVTQSSRYLVKRTGEKVFLECVQDMDHENMFWYRQDPGLGLRLIYFSYDVKMKEKGDIPEGYSVSREKKERFSLILESASTNQTSMYLCASRDRIYEQYFGPGTRLTVT.

The chain joins TRBV20-1 to TRBJ1-2; D is undetermined. Germline CDR1 DFQATT, CDR2 SNEGSKA (reference sequence). V gave up 3 bases and J gave up 4 bases, with 21 bases separating them. There are 16 residues in the CDR3. The CDR3 spells CSASPLAGGSLYGYTF. The CDR3 DNA is TGCAGTGCTAGTCCCCTAGCGGGAGGGTCCCTCTATGGCTACACCTTC.

At least ten counts were recorded for this clonotype. V usage is TRBV19 and J usage is TRBJ1-2, with D possibly matching TRBD1 (5 bases). Germline CDR1 reads LNHDA; CDR2 reads SQIVND (reference sequence). The CDR3 extends over 16 amino acids. V lost 7 bases, J lost 5 bases, and 23 bases lay in between. Here the CDR3 reads CASTNPSRGGQYGYTF. CDR3 coding DNA: TGTGCCAGTACCAACCCTAGTCGGGGGGGTCAATATGGCTACACCTTC. Filled out from reference TRBV19 and TRBJ1-2, the complete variable domain reads DGGITQSPKYLFRKEGQNVTLSCEQNLNHDAMYWYRQDPGQGLRLIYYSQIVNDFQKGDIAEGYSVSREKKESFPLTVTSAQKNPTAFYLCASTNPSRGGQYGYTFGSGTRLTVV.

The table lists this clonotype with many counts. The chain joins TRBV29-1 to TRBJ1-2; 7 positions match TRBD1. With V trimmed by 3 bases and J by 2 bases, 9 bases remained unmatched. The CDR3 has 15 amino acids. Looked up from germline, CDR1 is SQVTM and CDR2 is ANQGSEA. CDR3 sequence reads: CSVDPRDRENYGYTF. CDR3 sequence (DNA): TGCAGCGTTGACCCCCGGGACAGAGAAAACTATGGCTACACCTTC.

In its sample, this clonotype was seen many times. The chain has TRBV28 and TRBJ2-7, with D unclear. Per germline, CDR1 MDHEN and CDR2 SYDVKM. V was cut by 4 bases and J by 2 bases, with 15 bases left in between. The length of the CDR3 is 15 residues. Written as DNA, the CDR3 is TGTGCCAGCAGTTCCCCGACGGACGTGGCCTACGAGCAGTACTTC. It yields the protein CASSSPTDVAYEQYF.

This chain uses TRBV29-1 with TRBJ1-2, with TRBD1 identical over 9 bases. This CDR3 is built from 11 residues. V lost 8 bases to trimming and J lost 7 bases; unmatched junction nucleotides: 5. CDR1 and CDR2 from the germline V gene are SQVTM and ANQGSEA. The CDR3 loop reads CSTTGGGGYTF. CDR3 DNA: TGCAGCACAACAGGGGGCGGTGGCTACACCTTC.

The CDR3 spells CASSAEPGQGGDTQYF. In nucleotides, the CDR3 is TGTGCCAGCAGCGCAGAACCGGGACAGGGTGGGGATACGCAGTATTTT. This sequence joins TRBV7-9 and TRBJ2-3, with TRBD1 matching 9 bases. Trimming took 5 bases from V and 6 from J; bases not matched to a gene: 12. Germline-derived CDR1 and CDR2 are SEHNR and FQNEAQ (reference sequence). The CDR3 sequence is 16 residues long.

The chain links TRBV5-5 to TRBJ2-5; 9 nucleotides match TRBD1. There are 17 residues in the CDR3. Losses at the gene ends were 4 bases for V and 3 bases for J; bases not matched to a gene: 13. CDR1 and CDR2 (germline): SGHKS, YYEKEE (reference sequence). In nucleotides, the CDR3 is TGTGCCAGCAGCCAAACCGGGACAGGGTTTTTGGAAGAGACCCAGTACTTC. This encodes CASSQTGTGFLEETQYF.

The CDR3 coding sequence is TGTGCCAGCAGAGCGCTTACGGGACAGGGGAATGAAAAACTGTTTTTT. This encodes CASRALTGQGNEKLFF. The V and J genes are TRBV2 and TRBJ1-4, with 10 positions matching TRBD1. CDR3 length: 16 residues. The ends lost 6 bases at V and 5 bases at J; junction bases unmatched: 9. Germline CDR1 reads SNHLY; CDR2 reads FYNNEI.